This T cell receptor beta chain was observed in a study of cytomegalovirus exposure and HLA in healthy donors. It was with 60 Vbeta and 13 Jbeta primers that the PCR ran. Assay: immunoSEQ multiplex PCR; the TCRdb copy retains only in-frame clones and omits some. This table has approximately 150,000 clones, around 73% appearing once. The CDR3 runs to 11 residues. V dropped 5 bases and J dropped 4 bases, with 9 bases sitting between them. The germline V gene has CDR1 DFQATT and CDR2 SNEGSKA (reference sequence). Material for sequencing was PBMCs. V usage is TRBV20-1 and J usage is TRBJ2-7; D ambiguous. This receptor was taken from a woman in her late teens or twenties in good health and CMV-seropositive. In DNA form, the CDR3 reads TGCAGTGCTCATAGCTTGTACGAGCAGTACTTC. Its translation: CSAHSLYEQYF.